These 17 T cell receptor beta chains originate from one sample sequenced in a study of neoadjuvant nivolumab and ipilimumab in lung cancer. The assay was immunoSEQ multiplex PCR, and TCRdb's table has in-frame clones only and misses some. Found here are about 25,000 clones, roughly four fifths of them singletons; the top ten hold approximately 8.6%. The input for sequencing was tumor tissue, taken after neoadjuvant nivolumab, alone or with ipilimumab, at or shortly before surgery. The receptor set was obtained from an adult with non-small cell lung cancer.

The chain links TRBV15 to TRBJ2-7; 7 bases line up with TRBD2. V lost 0 bases to trimming and J lost 0 bases; unmatched junction nucleotides: 5. This CDR3 is 16 amino acids long. CDR1 is LNHNV, CDR2 YYDKDF, per germline (reference sequence). CDR3 DNA sequence: TGTGCCACCAGCAGAGATTCCGGCGGGAGCTCCTACGAGCAGTACTTC. Encoded protein: CATSRDSGGSSYEQYF.

V gene TRBV2 combines with J gene TRBJ2-7; D remains ambiguous. Between the trimmed V and J ends, which lost 6 bases and 2 bases, there was a span of 20 bases. The CDR3 loop spans 16 amino acids. Looked up from germline, CDR1 is SNHLY and CDR2 is FYNNEI. The CDR3 spells CASRRRDGDLTYEQYF. CDR3 coding DNA: TGTGCCAGCAGGAGAAGAGATGGTGACCTCACCTACGAGCAGTACTTC.

This chain connects TRBV9 to TRBJ1-1; D gene uncertain. Germline V gene lookup returns CDR1 SGDLS and CDR2 YYNGEE. Trimming stripped 2 bases from V and 0 bases from J, with 2 bases between. CDR3 size: 12 residues. Written as DNA, the CDR3 is TGTGCCAGCAGCGTTATGAACACTGAAGCTTTCTTT. Its protein is CASSVMNTEAFF.

The chain combines TRBV6-5 with TRBJ1-1, with D possibly matching TRBD1 (5 bases). V lost 2 bases to trimming and J lost 10 bases, with 14 bases between them. The CDR3 totals 13 residues. CDR1 is MNHEY and CDR2 is SVGAGI in the germline V gene. The CDR3 sequence: CASSYGPIGGAFF. CDR3 bases: TGTGCCAGCAGTTACGGACCAATTGGGGGAGCTTTCTTT.

The chain employs TRBV5-4 and TRBJ2-2; maybe TRBD2 (6 bases). CDR3 length: 13 residues. Looked up from germline, CDR1 is SGHNT and CDR2 is YYREEE (reference sequence). V was trimmed by 10 bases and J by 1 base, leaving 11 bases between them. CDR3 DNA sequence: TGTGCCCTCGGAGGGTTGAACACCGGGGAGCTGTTTTTT. Translating it yields CALGGLNTGELFF.

This chain joins TRBV19 and TRBJ1-1; TRBD1 might be the D (5 bases). The germline V gene has CDR1 LNHDA and CDR2 SQIVND (reference sequence). The V gene lost 3 bases and the J gene lost 1 base, with 6 bases spanning the gap. This CDR3 region has 13 residues. The CDR3 coding sequence is TGTGCCAGTAGTATTACAGGGAACACTGAAGCTTTCTTT. Translated, it gives CASSITGNTEAFF.

The sample holds one count of this clone. The chain uses TRBV6-1 and TRBJ1-1; D unclear. The CDR3 sequence is 13 residues long. Per germline, CDR1 MNHNS and CDR2 SASEGT. The V end was cut by 7 bases, the J end by 4 bases, with 13 bases between. This chain's CDR3 is CASTGIWRTEAFF. The CDR3 region has the DNA TGTGCCAGCACCGGGATTTGGCGCACTGAAGCTTTCTTT.

This clone appeared a few times. This chain links TRBV27 with TRBJ2-1; no clear D. This CDR3 region has 16 residues. From germline, CDR1 is MNHEY and CDR2 SMNVEV (reference sequence). The V end was cut by 1 base, the J end by 0 bases, with 10 bases between. CDR3 nucleotides: TGTGCCAGCAGTTTATATCTTCCCCGCTCCTACAATGAGCAGTTCTTC. Protein sequence: CASSLYLPRSYNEQFF.

In this sample, this clone turned up once. The V and J genes are TRBV4-2 and TRBJ2-1; 9 bases agree with TRBD1. Unmatched junction bases numbered 4, after V lost 0 bases and J lost 4 bases. Germline lookup yields CDR1 LGHNA and CDR2 YNFKEQ. This CDR3 has 16 amino acids. The CDR3 region is CASSQELDRGYNEQFF. The CDR3, as DNA: TGTGCCAGCAGCCAAGAGCTGGACAGGGGATACAATGAGCAGTTCTTC.

The chain joins TRBV30 to TRBJ2-3; the D gene could be TRBD1 or TRBD2 (7 bases each). This CDR3 contains 13 residues. Deletions cut 5 bases from V and 2 bases from J, with 11 bases between. CDR1 GTSNPN and CDR2 SVGIG come from the germline V gene (reference sequence). The CDR3 here is CAWAGGDTDTQYF. The CDR3 nucleotides are TGTGCCTGGGCAGGGGGGGACACAGATACGCAGTATTTT.

This chain connects TRBV7-9 to TRBJ1-1; D gene uncertain. V gave up 5 bases and J gave up 3 bases, with 16 bases separating them. The CDR3 sequence is 15 residues long. CDR1 and CDR2 from the germline V gene are SEHNR and FQNEAQ (reference sequence). CDR3 nucleotide sequence: TGTGCCAGCAGCCCGGCTGGCCCACTGGACACTGAAGCTTTCTTT. Translation gives CASSPAGPLDTEAFF. The complete variable domain, with remaining parts taken from reference TRBV7-9 and TRBJ1-1, reads DTGVSQNPRHKITKRGQNVTFRCDPISEHNRLYWYRQTLGQGPEFLTYFQNEAQLEKSRLLSDRFSAERPKGSFSTLEIQRTEQGDSAMYLCASSPAGPLDTEAFFGQGTRLTVV.

This chain joins TRBV6-5 and TRBJ1-2; D call uncertain. The CDR3 length is 13 residues. Trimming removed 6 bases from V and 4 bases from J, with 12 bases in between. Germline CDR1 and CDR2: MNHEY and SVGAGI. CDR3 DNA: TGTGCCAGCAGGAGCTTAGGAGGCTATGGCTACACCTTC. It is translated as CASRSLGGYGYTF.

V usage is TRBV5-1 and J usage is TRBJ2-2; the match to TRBD2 covers 10 bases. CDR3 length equals 16 residues. Germline CDR1 is SGHRS and CDR2 is YFSETQ. V dropped 2 bases and J dropped 7; count of bases not matched to a gene: 8. The CDR3, as DNA: TGCGCCAGCAGCTTTTCTAGCGGGAGAGTCGGCGGGGAGCTGTTTTTT. Protein: CASSFSSGRVGGELFF.

This clone was seen just once. V usage is TRBV7-6 and J usage is TRBJ2-3; a weak D match, TRBD2 (7 bases). The CDR3 has 15 amino acids. The germline gives CDR1 SGHVS, CDR2 FNYEAQ. Trimming took off 4 bases at V and 5 bases at J, with 16 bases between the two ends. The CDR3 loop is CASSWGGGVGDTQYF. In DNA form, the CDR3 reads TGTGCCAGCAGCTGGGGAGGGGGTGTGGGAGATACGCAGTATTTT.

The CDR3 is CASVLGLSYNEQFF. The CDR3 DNA reads as TGTGCCAGCGTGCTAGGGCTCTCCTACAATGAGCAGTTCTTC. V is TRBV5-6 and J is TRBJ2-1; D call uncertain. This CDR3 region has 14 residues. Germline-derived CDR1 and CDR2 are SGHDT and YYEEEE. Trimming left V 7 bases short and J 0 bases short, with 11 bases between.

This rearrangement joins TRBV27 to TRBJ2-2; D call uncertain. Germline lookup yields CDR1 MNHEY and CDR2 SMNVEV (reference sequence). The CDR3 covers 15 residues. The V gene lost 4 bases and the J gene lost 0 bases, with 9 bases spanning the gap. CDR3 DNA sequence: TGTGCCAGCAGTTCGACTCCCACGAACACCGGGGAGCTGTTTTTT. It is translated as CASSSTPTNTGELFF.

The chain links TRBV6-5 to TRBJ1-2, with D unclear. This CDR3 is built from 14 residues. Germline lookup yields CDR1 MNHEY and CDR2 SVGAGI. Trimming stripped 2 bases from V and 1 base from J, with 8 bases between. The CDR3, as DNA: TGTGCCAGCAGTTACGTTCAGAGTAACTATGGCTACACCTTC. Its protein product is CASSYVQSNYGYTF.